Listed below are T cell receptor beta chains from one sample, sequenced in a study of T cell responses to AZD1222 COVID-19 vaccine. Generated by immunoSEQ multiplex PCR, the TCRdb table keeps only in-frame clones and is missing some. This sample has about 40,000 clones, with 88% found just once. The specimen was peripheral blood, collected 28 days after the second dose of the MenACWY control vaccine. Receptor source: an adult who received the MenACWY meningococcal vaccine as a control. Both conserved end residues are part of each CDR3. A D gene is named only where the DNA matches it firmly.

TRBD1	TRBV27	TRBJ2-5	TGTGCCAGCAGTAGAATTCGGACAGGGGTGCGAAAGACCCAGTACTTC	CASSRIRTGVRKTQYF
-	TRBV3-1/TRBV3-2	TRBJ2-3	TGTGCCAGCAGCCAAAGGGCAGGCGGCACAGATACGCAGTATTTT	CASSQRAGGTDTQYF
TRBD2	TRBV7-9	TRBJ2-3	TGTGCCAGCAGCTTAGTGCAGGGACTAGCGGGCACAGATACGCAGTATTTT	CASSLVQGLAGTDTQYF
-	TRBV5-5	TRBJ2-6	TGTGCCAGCAGCGAGTACAGAAGCTCTGGGGCCAACGTCCTGACTTTC	CASSEYRSSGANVLTF
-	TRBV6-5	TRBJ1-3	TGTGCCAGCAGTTACAGGAGATCCTCTGGAAACACCATATATTTT	CASSYRRSSGNTIYF
TRBD2	TRBV10-3	TRBJ2-2	TGTGCCATCAGCCAACGGACTAGTCTGTTTGGGGAGCTGTTTTTT	CAISQRTSLFGELFF
TRBD2	TRBV3-1/TRBV3-2	TRBJ2-3	TGTGCCAGCAGCCAAGAAAGCGGGAGGGGCGTGGATACGCAGTATTTT	CASSQESGRGVDTQYF
-	TRBV5-1	TRBJ2-7	TGCGCCAGCAGCTTGTTGCTTGGGGGTAGGGAGCAGTACTTC	CASSLLLGGREQYF
-	TRBV6-5	TRBJ1-3	TGTGCCAGCAGACCGACAGACCTCTCTGGAAACACCATATATTTT	CASRPTDLSGNTIYF
TRBD2	TRBV28	TRBJ2-1	TGTGCCAGCAGTTATATAGCGGGAGGACACTACAATGAGCAGTTCTTC	CASSYIAGGHYNEQFF
-	TRBV3-1/TRBV3-2	TRBJ2-5	TGTGCCAGCAGCCGGGGGGGGCCCGGGGAGACCCAGTACTTC	CASSRGGPGETQYF